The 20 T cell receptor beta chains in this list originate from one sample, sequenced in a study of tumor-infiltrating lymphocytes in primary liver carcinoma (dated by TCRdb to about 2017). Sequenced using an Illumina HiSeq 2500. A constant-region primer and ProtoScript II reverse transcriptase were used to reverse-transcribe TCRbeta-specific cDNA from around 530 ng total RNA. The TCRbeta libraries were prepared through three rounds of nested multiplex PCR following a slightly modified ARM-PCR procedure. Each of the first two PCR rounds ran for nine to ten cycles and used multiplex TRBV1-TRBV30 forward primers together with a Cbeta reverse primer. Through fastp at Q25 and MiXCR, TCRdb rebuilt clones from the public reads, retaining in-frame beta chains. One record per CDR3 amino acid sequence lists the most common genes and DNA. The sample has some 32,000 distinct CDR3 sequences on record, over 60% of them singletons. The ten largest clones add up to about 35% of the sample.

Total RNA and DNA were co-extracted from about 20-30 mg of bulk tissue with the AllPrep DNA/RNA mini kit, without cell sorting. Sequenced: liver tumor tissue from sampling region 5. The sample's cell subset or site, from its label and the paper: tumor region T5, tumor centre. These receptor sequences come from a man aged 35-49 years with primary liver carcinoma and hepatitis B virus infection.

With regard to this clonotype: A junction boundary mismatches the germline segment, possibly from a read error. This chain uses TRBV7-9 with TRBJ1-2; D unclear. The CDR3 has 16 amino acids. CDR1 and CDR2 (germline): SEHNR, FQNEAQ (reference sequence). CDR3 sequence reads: CAGSPEGWLSQYGYTF. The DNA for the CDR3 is TGTGCCGGCAGCCCCGAGGGTTGGCTGTCCCAGTATGGCTACACCTTC.

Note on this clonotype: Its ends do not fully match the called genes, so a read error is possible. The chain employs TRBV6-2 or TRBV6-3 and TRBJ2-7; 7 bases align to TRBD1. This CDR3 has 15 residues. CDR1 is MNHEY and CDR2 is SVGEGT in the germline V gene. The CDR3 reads CVSSYHLDRAYEQFF. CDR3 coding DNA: TGTGTCAGCAGTTACCATCTAGACAGGGCATACGAGCAATTCTTC.

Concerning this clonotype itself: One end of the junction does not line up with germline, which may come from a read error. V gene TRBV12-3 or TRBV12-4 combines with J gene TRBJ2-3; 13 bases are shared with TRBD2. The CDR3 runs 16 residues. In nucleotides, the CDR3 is TGTGCCAGCAGTCCTGGACTAGCGGGAGCAGCAGGTACGCAATATTTT. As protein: CASSPGLAGAAGTQYF.

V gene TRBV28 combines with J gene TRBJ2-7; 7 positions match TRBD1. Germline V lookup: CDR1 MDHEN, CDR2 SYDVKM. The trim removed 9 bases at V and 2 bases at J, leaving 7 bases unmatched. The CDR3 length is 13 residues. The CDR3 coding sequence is TGTGCCAGTATGAGAGGGGGCGCCTACGAGCAGTACTTC. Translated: CASMRGGAYEQYF.

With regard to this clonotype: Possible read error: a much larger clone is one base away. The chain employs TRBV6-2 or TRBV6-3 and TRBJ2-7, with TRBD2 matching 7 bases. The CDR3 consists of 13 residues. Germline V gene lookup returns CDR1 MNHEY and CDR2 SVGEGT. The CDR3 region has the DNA TGTCCCAGCACCGCAAATTGGGGGGGCGAGCAGTACTTC. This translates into CPSTANWGGEQYF.

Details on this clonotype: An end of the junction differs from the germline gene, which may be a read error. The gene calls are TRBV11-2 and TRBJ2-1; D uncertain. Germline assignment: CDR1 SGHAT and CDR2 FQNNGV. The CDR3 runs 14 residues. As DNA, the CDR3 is TGTGCCAACAGCTTATACCGGCTAGTAAGTGAACAATTATTC. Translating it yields CANSLYRLVSEQLF.

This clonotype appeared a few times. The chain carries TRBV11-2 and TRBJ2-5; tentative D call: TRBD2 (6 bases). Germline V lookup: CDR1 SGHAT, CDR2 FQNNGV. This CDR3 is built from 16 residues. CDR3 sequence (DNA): TGTGTCATCAGCTTTTCCCCCGGTAGCGGACAAGAGACCCAGTACTTC. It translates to CVISFSPGSGQETQYF.

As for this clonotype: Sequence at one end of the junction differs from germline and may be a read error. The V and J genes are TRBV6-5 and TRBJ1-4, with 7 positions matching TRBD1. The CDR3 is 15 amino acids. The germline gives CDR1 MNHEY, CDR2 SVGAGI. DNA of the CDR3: TGTACCAGCAGTTACGCCCGGACAGGAGAAGAAAAACTGTTTTTT. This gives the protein CTSSYARTGEEKLFF.

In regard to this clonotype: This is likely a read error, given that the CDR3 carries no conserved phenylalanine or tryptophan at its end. The CDR3 region has the DNA TGTGCCAGCCAAGTGGCGCTTCTAGCGGGAGCGACAGATACGCAGTATTCT. This translates into CASQVALLAGATDTQYS. The V gene is TRBV4-2, the J gene TRBJ2-3, with TRBD2 matching 10 bases. The V gene end was trimmed by 8 bases and the J gene end by 3 bases; junction bases not matched to a gene: 14. CDR3 length equals 17 residues. Germline CDR1 and CDR2: LGHNA and YNFKEQ.

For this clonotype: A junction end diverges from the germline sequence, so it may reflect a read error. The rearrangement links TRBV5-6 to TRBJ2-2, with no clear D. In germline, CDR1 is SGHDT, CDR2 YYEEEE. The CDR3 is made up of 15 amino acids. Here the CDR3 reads CASSLAPRVTAELFF. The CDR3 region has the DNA TGTGCCAGCAGTTTGGCACCCAGAGTCACCGCGGAGCTGTTTTTT. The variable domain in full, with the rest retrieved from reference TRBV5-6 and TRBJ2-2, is DAGVTQSPTHLIKTRGQQVTLRCSPKSGHDTVSWYQQALGQGPQFIFQYYEEEERQRGNFPDRFSGHQFPNYSSELNVNALLLGDSALYLCASSLAPRVTAELFFGEGSRLTVL.

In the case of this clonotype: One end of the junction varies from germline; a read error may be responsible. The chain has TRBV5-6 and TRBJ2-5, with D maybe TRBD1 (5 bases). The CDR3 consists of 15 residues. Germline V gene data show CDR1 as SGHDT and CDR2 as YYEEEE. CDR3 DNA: TGTGCCGGCAGCTCGGACACGGACCTCCAAGAGACACAGTACTTC. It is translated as CAGSSDTDLQETQYF.

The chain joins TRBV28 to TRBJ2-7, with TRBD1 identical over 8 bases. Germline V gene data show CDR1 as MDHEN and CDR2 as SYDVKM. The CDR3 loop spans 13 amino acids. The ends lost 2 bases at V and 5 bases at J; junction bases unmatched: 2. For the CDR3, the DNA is TGTGCCAGCAGTTTAGACAGGGGACACGAGCAGTACTTC. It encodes CASSLDRGHEQYF.

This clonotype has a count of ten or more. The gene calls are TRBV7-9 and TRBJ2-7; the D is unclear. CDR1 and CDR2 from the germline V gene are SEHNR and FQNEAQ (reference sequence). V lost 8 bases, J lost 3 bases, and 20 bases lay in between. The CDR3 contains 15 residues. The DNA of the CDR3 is TGTGCCAGCGGCTGGGCGAGCGCGCTTAACTACGAGCAGTACTTC. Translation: CASGWASALNYEQYF.

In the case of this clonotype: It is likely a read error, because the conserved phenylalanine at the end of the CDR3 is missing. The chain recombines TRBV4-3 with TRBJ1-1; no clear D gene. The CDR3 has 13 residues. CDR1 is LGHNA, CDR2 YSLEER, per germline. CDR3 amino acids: CTSSQDTTSEAFI. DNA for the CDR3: TGCACCAGCAGCCAAGATACCACGTCCGAAGCTTTCATT.

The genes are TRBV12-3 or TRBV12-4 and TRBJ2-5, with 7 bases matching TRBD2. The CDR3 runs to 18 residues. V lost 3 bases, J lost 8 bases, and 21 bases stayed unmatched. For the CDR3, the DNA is TGTGCCAGCAGTTTTTTAAAGGACTTGCGGGAGAGGCAGGAAACCCAGTACTTC. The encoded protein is CASSFLKDLRERQETQYF.

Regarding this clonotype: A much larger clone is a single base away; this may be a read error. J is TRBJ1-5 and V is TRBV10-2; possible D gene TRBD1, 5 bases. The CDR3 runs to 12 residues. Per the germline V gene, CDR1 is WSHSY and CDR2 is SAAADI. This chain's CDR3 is CASGEGDQPQHF. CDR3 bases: TGCGCCAGCGGTGAAGGGGACCAGCCCCAGCATTTT.

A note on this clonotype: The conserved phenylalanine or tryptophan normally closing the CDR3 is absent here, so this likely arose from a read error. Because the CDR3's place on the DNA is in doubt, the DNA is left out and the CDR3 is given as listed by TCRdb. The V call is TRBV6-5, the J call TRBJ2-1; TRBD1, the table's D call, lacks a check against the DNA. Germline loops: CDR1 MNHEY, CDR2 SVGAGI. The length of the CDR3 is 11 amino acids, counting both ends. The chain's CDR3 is CAIGRGTSEFL.

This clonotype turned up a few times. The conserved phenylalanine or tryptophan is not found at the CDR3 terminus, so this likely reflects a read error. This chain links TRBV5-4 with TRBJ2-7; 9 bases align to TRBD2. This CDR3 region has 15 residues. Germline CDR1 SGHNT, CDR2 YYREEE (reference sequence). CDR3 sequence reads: CASSLDSGSLYEQYL. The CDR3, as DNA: TGTGCTAGCAGCTTGGATAGCGGGAGCCTCTACGAGCAGTACCTC.

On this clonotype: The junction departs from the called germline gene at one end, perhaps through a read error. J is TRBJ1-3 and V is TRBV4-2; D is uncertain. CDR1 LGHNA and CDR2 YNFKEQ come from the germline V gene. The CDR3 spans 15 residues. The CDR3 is CASGQFDVGGNTIYF. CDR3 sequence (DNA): TGTGCCAGCGGCCAGTTCGATGTCGGTGGAAACACCATATATTTT.

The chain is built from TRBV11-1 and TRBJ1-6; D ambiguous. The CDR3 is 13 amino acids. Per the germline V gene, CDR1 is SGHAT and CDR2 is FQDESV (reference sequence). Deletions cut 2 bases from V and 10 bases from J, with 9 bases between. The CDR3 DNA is TGTGCCAGCAGCTTAAAAGGGAACTCACCCCTCCACTTT. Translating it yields CASSLKGNSPLHF. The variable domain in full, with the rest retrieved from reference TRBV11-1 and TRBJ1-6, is EAEVAQSPRYKITEKSQAVAFWCDPISGHATLYWYRQILGQGPELLVQFQDESVVDDSQLPKDRFSAERLKGVDSTLKIQPAELGDSAMYLCASSLKGNSPLHFGNGTRLTVT.